A selection of T cell receptor beta chains follows, all from one sample in a study of human T cells and chemical hapten exposure. TCRdb used MiXCR to reprocess the RACE reads, holding one entry per CDR3 protein. The sample shows around 260,000 distinct CDR3 sequences, roughly 8.9% of them seen only once. Source: whole blood, taken in connection with sensitization to the hapten diphenylcyclopropenone (DPC). All receptors derive from a middle-aged woman with alopecia areata. Some clones in this sample may be carry-over from other donors' samples. Both conserved end residues are part of each CDR3. D genes are given only for firm matches. Not all rows give a size; the values are once, few, many and, for expanded clones, a class.

abundance	d_gene	j_gene	v_gene	CDR3nt	CDR3aa
few	-	TRBJ1-4	TRBV2	TGTGCCAGCAGCAGCATGGGATCTCGGGCTGAAAAACTGTTTTTT	CASSSMGSRAEKLFF
few	TRBD2	TRBJ2-1	TRBV12-3/TRBV12-4	TGTGCCAGCACCGGACTAGCGGCTAATGAGCAGTTCTTC	CASTGLAANEQFF
-	-	TRBJ2-1	TRBV4-3	TGCGCCAGCAGGGAGGAGGTCGGCAATGAGCAGTTCTTC	CASREEVGNEQFF
-	-	TRBJ1-1	TRBV5-1	TGCGCCAGCAGCCCGTGGGGTCGGGACCCCACTGAAGCTTTCTTT	CASSPWGRDPTEAFF
-	TRBD2	TRBJ2-1	TRBV6-5	TGTGCCAGCAGTTATTCCCTAGCGGGAGTCAATGAGCAGTTCTTC	CASSYSLAGVNEQFF
-	TRBD1	TRBJ2-1	TRBV6-5	TGTGCCAGCAGAGCGGATACAGGGGTTGGTTCCTACAATGAGCAGTTCTTC	CASRADTGVGSYNEQFF
-	TRBD1	TRBJ1-6	TRBV18	TGTGCCAGCTCACCTCCCGGGACAGGGGGTTCACCCCTCCACTTT	CASSPPGTGGSPLHF
-	-	TRBJ1-2	TRBV7-2	TGTGCCAGCAGCTCATCGGGACACCCGGCGGGGGGCTACACCTTC	CASSSSGHPAGGYTF
many	-	TRBJ1-5	TRBV20-1	TGCAGTGCTGTGAGAGGGGGAAATCAGCCCCAGCATTTT	CSAVRGGNQPQHF
many	-	TRBJ2-3	TRBV7-9	TGTGCCAGCAGTTGGGGCACAGATACGCAGTATTTT	CASSWGTDTQYF
-	TRBD1	TRBJ1-2	TRBV28	TGTGCCAGCAGGTCCGGACAGGGGGATCATGGCTACACCTTC	CASRSGQGDHGYTF
few	-	TRBJ1-1	TRBV6-5	TGTGCCAGCAGTTACTCTTTTGGGGATACTGAAGCTTTCTTT	CASSYSFGDTEAFF
few	-	TRBJ2-2	TRBV5-1	TGCGCCAGCAGCTCGAGGAATAGCGGGAACACCGGGGAGCTGTTTTTT	CASSSRNSGNTGELFF
-	-	TRBJ2-2	TRBV24-1	TGTGCCACCAGTGACCCGAACACCGGGGAGCTGTTTTTT	CATSDPNTGELFF
few	TRBD2	TRBJ2-3	TRBV20-1	TGCAGTGGTGGAAGGACTAGCGGCAGCACAGATACGCAGTATTTT	CSGGRTSGSTDTQYF
-	TRBD2	TRBJ2-1	TRBV10-3	TGTGCCATAGCCTCTAGCGGAGCATACAATGAGCAGTTCTTC	CAIASSGAYNEQFF
many	-	TRBJ1-6	TRBV20-1	TGCAGTGCTAGAGATTGGGCCTCGCGAATCGATAATTCACCCCTCCACTTT	CSARDWASRIDNSPLHF
-	-	TRBJ2-5	TRBV12-3/TRBV12-4	TGTGCCAGCAGACAAGAGCAAGAGACCCAGTACTTC	CASRQEQETQYF
few	TRBD1	TRBJ2-7	TRBV29-1	TGCAGCGTCTCAGCCCAGACAGGGGCGACCTACGAGCAGTACTTC	CSVSAQTGATYEQYF
-	TRBD1	TRBJ1-3	TRBV7-9	TGTGCCAGCAGCTCGGACAGGGGTGGAAACACCATATATTTT	CASSSDRGGNTIYF
many	-	TRBJ2-6	TRBV6-2/TRBV6-3	TGTGCCAGCAGGTCCCTCCCCAATTTCCACTCTGGGGCCAACGTCCTGACTTTC	CASRSLPNFHSGANVLTF
many	-	TRBJ2-7	TRBV2	TGTGCCAGCAGTGTGGGCCCTCTGGTCGACGAGCAGTACTTC	CASSVGPLVDEQYF
few	TRBD1	TRBJ2-2	TRBV9	TGTGCCAGCAGCGTAGCTCCCTCAGGGGGCACCGGGGAGCTGTTTTTT	CASSVAPSGGTGELFF
few	-	TRBJ2-7	TRBV2	TGTGCCAGCAGTGAGGCTGGATGGAAGTTC	CASSEAGWKF
few	-	TRBJ1-3	TRBV5-1	TGCGCCAGCAGGGGTTCTCTGGCTGGAAACACCATATATTTT	CASRGSLAGNTIYF
few	-	TRBJ2-2	TRBV4-3	TGCGCCAGCAGCCAAGAGCTTGATCGGGACACCGGGGAGCTGTTTTTT	CASSQELDRDTGELFF
few	-	TRBJ2-7	TRBV6-5	TGTGCCAGCAGCAGGACCCATAACTACGAGCAGTACTTC	CASSRTHNYEQYF
-	TRBD1	TRBJ2-2	TRBV11-2	TGTGCCAGCCAACTAGACAGGGCCACCGGGGAGCTGTTTTTT	CASQLDRATGELFF
few	-	TRBJ2-5	TRBV4-2	TGTGCCAGCAGCCAAGATACAGAGACCCAGTACTTC	CASSQDTETQYF
many	-	TRBJ2-7	TRBV10-3	TGTGCCATCAGTGAAAGTGGAGGGATCTACGAGCAGTACTTC	CAISESGGIYEQYF
few	-	TRBJ2-3	TRBV14	TGTGCCAGCAGCCACCATAGCACAGATACGCAGTATTTT	CASSHHSTDTQYF
few	-	TRBJ2-7	TRBV21-1	TGTGCCAGCAGTACCTACAGGGACGAGCAGTACTTC	CASSTYRDEQYF
few	-	TRBJ2-3	TRBV20-1	TGCAGTGCTAGAAGTTATCGCACAGATACGCAGTATTTT	CSARSYRTDTQYF
few	-	TRBJ1-6	TRBV7-9	TGTGCCAGCAGCCTAATTTATACGGATTATAATTCACCCCTCCACTTT	CASSLIYTDYNSPLHF
once	TRBD2	TRBJ2-1	TRBV6-2/TRBV6-3	TGTGCCAGCACCAAGAGAGTAGCGGGAGAGAATGAGCAGTTCTTC	CASTKRVAGENEQFF
few	TRBD2	TRBJ2-7	TRBV20-1	TGCAGTGCTCCCTCTAGCGGGACGGACGAGCAGTACTTC	CSAPSSGTDEQYF
few	TRBD1	TRBJ2-5	TRBV12-3/TRBV12-4	TGTGCCAGCAGGGAAGGGACAGGGGGTTTTCAAGAGACCCAGTACTTC	CASREGTGGFQETQYF
few	-	TRBJ1-6	TRBV19	TGTGCCAGTAGTAAGGACGGGACAAGAGGATCACCCCTCCACTTT	CASSKDGTRGSPLHF
many	-	TRBJ1-2	TRBV20-1	TGCAGTGCTATTGGGGGTTCTAACTATGGCTACACCTTC	CSAIGGSNYGYTF
few	-	TRBJ2-5	TRBV5-4	TGTGCCAGCAGCCCACAAGGAAACCAAGAGACCCAGTACTTC	CASSPQGNQETQYF
many	-	TRBJ1-5	TRBV2	TGTGCCAGCACGCCAGTGCCAGGGAGCAATCAGCCCCAGCATTTT	CASTPVPGSNQPQHF
few	TRBD1	TRBJ1-1	TRBV7-2	TGTGCCAGCAGCCTAGGACAGGAGAACACTGAAGCTTTCTTT	CASSLGQENTEAFF
-	-	TRBJ1-3	TRBV29-1	TGCAGCGTTAGTATCGTCGGAAACACCATATATTTT	CSVSIVGNTIYF
many	-	TRBJ2-1	TRBV28	TGTGCCAGCAGTCTTACCTACAATGAGCAGTTCTTC	CASSLTYNEQFF
few	TRBD1	TRBJ1-1	TRBV12-3/TRBV12-4	TGTGCCAGCAGTTTAGCGGGGACAGGGTCAAATGAAGCTTTCTTT	CASSLAGTGSNEAFF
few	TRBD2	TRBJ2-5	TRBV3-1	TGTGCCAGCAGCCAAGGGGAGGGAAGGAGAGAGACCCAGTACTTC	CASSQGEGRRETQYF
-	-	TRBJ2-1	TRBV5-1	TGCGCCAGCAGCAACCAGGGCGCCAATGAGCAGTTCTTC	CASSNQGANEQFF
few	TRBD2	TRBJ2-1	TRBV4-3	TGCGCCAGCAGCCAACTCGCGGGAGGTAGGAATGAGCAGTTCTTC	CASSQLAGGRNEQFF
once	-	TRBJ1-6	TRBV6-5	TGTGCCAGCAGAAATAGCCTAGTAGGCTATAATTCACCCCTCCACTTT	CASRNSLVGYNSPLHF
few	TRBD2	TRBJ2-3	TRBV10-3	TGTGCCACCGCAAAAGAGCGGGGCCTCCCGGGGACGCAGTATTTT	CATAKERGLPGTQYF
few	-	TRBJ1-2	TRBV28	TGTGCCAGCAGCCAAACAGGGCACTATGGCTACACCTTC	CASSQTGHYGYTF
many	-	TRBJ1-6	TRBV4-1	TGCGCCAGCAGCCAGCGGAGGGAATCACCCCTCCACTTT	CASSQRRESPLHF
many	TRBD2	TRBJ2-2	TRBV24-1	TGTGCCACCAGTGATTCCGGGACTAGGAACACCGGGGAGCTGTTTTTT	CATSDSGTRNTGELFF